These 20 T cell receptor beta chains originate from one sample sequenced in a study of shared clonotypes between healthy human individuals. TCRdb's copy holds only in-frame clones and misses some; the assay was immunoSEQ multiplex PCR. The sample yields about 960,000 clones, roughly 72% seen once. Material: memory CD4+ T cells sorted from blood. Subset specified: CD45RA-negative fraction. The receptor set was obtained from a man younger than 35 in good health.

The rearrangement uses TRBV7-9 and TRBJ1-3, with D maybe TRBD1 (5 bases). The V end lost 1 base, the J end lost 4 bases, and 14 bases lay between the germline ends. Germline V gene sequence: CDR1 SEHNR, CDR2 FQNEAQ (reference sequence). The CDR3 spans 16 residues. The CDR3 region has the DNA TGTGCCAGCAGCTTAGTTATGTCGGCAGGGGGAAACACCATATATTTT. Protein product: CASSLVMSAGGNTIYF. Using reference TRBV7-9 and TRBJ1-3 for the parts outside the CDR3, the full variable domain is DTGVSQNPRHKITKRGQNVTFRCDPISEHNRLYWYRQTLGQGPEFLTYFQNEAQLEKSRLLSDRFSAERPKGSFSTLEIQRTEQGDSAMYLCASSLVMSAGGNTIYFGEGSWLTVV.

J is TRBJ2-7 and V is TRBV5-6, with 7 bases that match TRBD1. The V gene end was trimmed by 4 bases and the J gene end by 2 bases; junction bases not matched to a gene: 9. This CDR3 has 15 residues. Germline V gene lookup returns CDR1 SGHDT and CDR2 YYEEEE. The CDR3 is CASSPTLTGTYEQYF. Written as DNA, the CDR3 is TGTGCCAGCAGCCCGACCTTGACAGGGACCTACGAGCAGTACTTC.

The chain couples TRBV11-2 to TRBJ1-2; D remains unclear. Deletions cut 2 bases from V and 6 bases from J, with 10 bases between. CDR3 length equals 13 residues. From germline, CDR1 is SGHAT and CDR2 FQNNGV. The CDR3 sequence: CASSLIDKDGYTF. CDR3 nucleotide sequence: TGTGCCAGCAGCTTAATAGACAAGGATGGCTACACCTTC.

The V and J genes are TRBV30 and TRBJ1-1, with a weak D call TRBD1 (5 bases). V shed 4 bases and J shed 5 bases, with 20 bases lying between them. The CDR3 loop spans 15 amino acids. Germline V gene data show CDR1 as GTSNPN and CDR2 as SVGIG (reference sequence). CDR3 loop: CAWIIRTTIWTEAFF. CDR3 DNA: TGTGCCTGGATAATCCGGACAACCATCTGGACTGAAGCTTTCTTT.

V gene TRBV11-2 combines with J gene TRBJ2-1, with 11 bases that match TRBD1. CDR3 length equals 15 residues. With 4 bases clipped from V and 6 bases from J, the junction kept 5 bases outside the gene matches. Per germline, CDR1 SGHAT and CDR2 FQNNGV. The CDR3 sequence is CASSWDRGYSNEQFF. The CDR3 nucleotides read TGTGCCAGCAGCTGGGACAGGGGGTACTCCAATGAGCAGTTCTTC.

The chain couples TRBV28 to TRBJ1-6, with a weak D call TRBD1 (5 bases). The V and J ends lost 6 bases and 10 bases respectively, with 10 bases between them. This CDR3 comprises 12 residues. Germline CDR1 MDHEN, CDR2 SYDVKM. CDR3: CASRTAISPLHF. The CDR3 coding sequence is TGTGCCAGCAGGACAGCCATCTCACCCCTCCACTTT.

This chain joins TRBV5-4 and TRBJ2-1; tentatively, D is TRBD2 (6 bases). Trimming took off 0 bases at V and 4 bases at J, with 11 bases between the two ends. This CDR3 spans 15 amino acids. Germline loops: CDR1 SGHNT, CDR2 YYREEE (reference sequence). The CDR3 loop reads CASSLEAGLYNEQFF. CDR3 coding DNA: TGTGCCAGCAGCTTGGAGGCGGGGCTATACAATGAGCAGTTCTTC.

Points on this clone: The junction shows a germline mismatch at one end, possibly a read error. The chain recombines TRBV18 with TRBJ2-7; D ambiguous. Per germline, CDR1 KGHSH and CDR2 LQKENI. CDR3 length equals 12 residues. DNA for the CDR3: TGTGCCAGCTCACCCGAACCCCACAATTCGCACTTC. Translated: CASSPEPHNSHF. Full variable domain (missing parts from reference TRBV18 and TRBJ2-7): NAGVMQNPRHLVRRRGQEARLRCSPMKGHSHVYWYRQLPEEGLKFMVYLQKENIIDESGMPKERFSAEFPKEGPSILRIQQVVRGDSAAYFCASSPEPHNSHFGPGTRLTVT.

In its sample, this clone was seen a few times. The chain recombines TRBV28 with TRBJ1-2; D possibly corresponds to TRBD1 (6 bases). V lost 6 bases to trimming and J lost 4 bases, with 15 bases between them. The CDR3 runs 14 residues. CDR1 is MDHEN and CDR2 is SYDVKM in the germline V gene. In DNA, the CDR3 is TGTGCCAGCAGAACAGGGCAGCTCGTCTATGGCTACACCTTC. It is translated as CASRTGQLVYGYTF.

The V gene is TRBV4-1, the J gene TRBJ2-1; tentative D call: TRBD2 (6 bases). Trimming pared 4 bases from V and 5 bases from J, leaving 12 bases between. CDR3 length equals 14 residues. Germline loops: CDR1 MGHRA, CDR2 YSYEKL. CDR3: CASSLLGLHNEQFF. DNA of the CDR3: TGCGCCAGCAGCCTCTTGGGACTCCACAATGAGCAGTTCTTC.

Comment on this clone: Additional DNA sequences in this sample encode the identical CDR3. The chain couples TRBV5-1 to TRBJ2-5; TRBD2 agrees at 15 bases. CDR1 and CDR2 (germline): SGHRS, YFSETQ. With V trimmed by 3 bases and J by 4 bases, 1 base remained unmatched. The CDR3 spans 15 residues. CDR3 DNA: TGCGCCAGCAGCTCGGGACTAGCGGGAGGAGAGACCCAGTACTTC. Its protein is CASSSGLAGGETQYF.

The chain couples TRBV29-1 to TRBJ2-1, with a possible D match to TRBD2 (6 bases). The CDR3 contains 9 residues. The V end lost 7 bases, the J end lost 12 bases, and 10 bases lay between the germline ends. The germline CDR1 and CDR2 sequences are SQVTM and ANQGSEA. CDR3 residues: CSATEGQFF. The CDR3 DNA is TGCAGCGCGACGGAGGGGCAGTTCTTC.

This rearrangement joins TRBV19 to TRBJ1-5, with D possibly being TRBD1 (5 bases). Trimming left V 3 bases short and J 4 bases short, with 19 bases between. Looked up from germline, CDR1 is LNHDA and CDR2 is SQIVND (reference sequence). This CDR3 contains 17 residues. CDR3 in DNA: TGTGCCAGTAGTATGGGGGTAGGGTCTGTCCGGAATCAGCCCCAGCATTTT. Protein: CASSMGVGSVRNQPQHF.

The rearrangement links TRBV10-3 to TRBJ1-6; D unresolved. The CDR3 runs 15 residues. V shed 4 bases and J shed 4 bases, with 11 bases lying between them. The germline CDR1 and CDR2 sequences are ENHRY and SYGVKD. CDR3 loop: CAISVATGYNSPLHF. In nucleotides, the CDR3 is TGTGCCATCAGTGTTGCGACGGGGTATAATTCACCCCTCCACTTT.

In this sample, this clone turned up once. The chain carries TRBV10-1 and TRBJ2-5, with 13 bases aligning to TRBD2. V lost 2 bases, J lost 3 bases, and 0 bases stayed unmatched. Looked up from germline, CDR1 is WNHNN and CDR2 is SYGVQD (reference sequence). CDR3 length: 15 residues. CDR3 region: CASSEGTSGKETQYF. The CDR3 bases are TGCGCCAGCAGTGAGGGGACTAGCGGGAAAGAGACCCAGTACTTC.

In nucleotides, the CDR3 is TGCGCCAGCAGCCAAGAGGATGGTCAGCCCCAGCATTTT. Protein product: CASSQEDGQPQHF. The rearrangement uses TRBV4-3 and TRBJ1-5; D not resolved. Trimming left V 0 bases short and J 6 bases short, with 6 bases between. The length of the CDR3 is 13 residues. The germline V gene encodes CDR1 LGHNA and CDR2 YSLEER.

This chain connects TRBV4-3 to TRBJ2-1, with D perhaps being TRBD1 or TRBD2 (5 bases each). From germline, CDR1 is LGHNA and CDR2 YSLEER. V shed 5 bases and J shed 2 bases, with 16 bases lying between them. CDR3 length: 16 residues. The DNA of the CDR3 is TGCGCCAGCAGCAAAGTCCGGGACCCTGCCTACAATGAGCAGTTCTTC. It specifies CASSKVRDPAYNEQFF.

The chain recombines TRBV11-2 with TRBJ1-3; TRBD1 agrees at 7 bases. CDR1 is SGHAT and CDR2 is FQNNGV in the germline V gene. The junction had 4 bases not matched to a gene; V was cut back by 5 bases and J by 0 bases. The CDR3 covers 15 residues. In nucleotides, the CDR3 is TGTGCCAGCAGCGCGGGACAGAGCTCTGGAAACACCATATATTTT. Translating it yields CASSAGQSSGNTIYF.

The rearrangement links TRBV6-1 to TRBJ2-7; possible D gene TRBD1, 6 bases. V gave up 0 bases and J gave up 3 bases, with 18 bases separating them. This CDR3 spans 17 amino acids. Per germline, CDR1 MNHNS and CDR2 SASEGT. The CDR3 reads CASSEARIKDRGYEQYF. The CDR3 DNA reads as TGTGCCAGCAGTGAAGCGCGTATAAAGGACAGAGGCTACGAGCAGTACTTC.

The chain combines TRBV7-3 with TRBJ2-1, with D unclear. CDR1 and CDR2 from the germline V gene are SGHTA and FQGTGA. V dropped 2 bases and J dropped 7 bases, with 15 bases sitting between them. The CDR3 runs to 15 residues. Here the CDR3 reads CASSLSGDPWNEQFF. DNA of the CDR3: TGTGCCAGCAGCTTATCCGGAGACCCTTGGAATGAGCAGTTCTTC.